The 15 T cell receptor beta chains below all came from one sample that was sequenced in a study of T cell repertoires in ileal Crohn's disease. Time point reported: inflamed ileum from the surgical specimen. Clones were read by immunoSEQ multiplex PCR, and TCRdb kept only the in-frame ones, dropping some. The sample has 10,000 to 11,000 clones, around 86% seen once. Sequencing was performed on ileal tissue. The receptors come from an adult with Crohn's disease.

This sequence joins TRBV7-9 and TRBJ1-4; unclear D gene. The CDR3 runs to 13 residues. Trimming cost V 10 bases and J 10 bases, with 19 bases left between them. CDR1 and CDR2 from the germline V gene are SEHNR and FQNEAQ (reference sequence). The CDR3 reads CANSRDTVGKLFF. Here the CDR3 DNA reads TGTGCCAACTCTAGGGATACGGTGGGAAAACTGTTTTTT.

The genes are TRBV27 and TRBJ2-3; D is uncertain. CDR3 size: 15 residues. Germline loops: CDR1 MNHEY, CDR2 SMNVEV (reference sequence). V was trimmed by 5 bases and J by 5 bases, leaving 17 bases between them. The CDR3 spells CASSTLRRPRDTQYF. The CDR3 DNA reads as TGTGCCAGCAGTACCCTTCGGAGACCAAGAGATACGCAGTATTTT.

This chain links TRBV27 with TRBJ1-5, with 8 bases lining up with TRBD1. V gave up 3 bases and J gave up 5 bases; unmatched junction bases: 21. This CDR3 is built from 20 residues. Germline assignment: CDR1 MNHEY and CDR2 SMNVEV (reference sequence). The CDR3 is CASSFRTPRTGNLPHQPQHF. The DNA for the CDR3 is TGTGCCAGCAGTTTTAGGACACCTCGGACAGGGAACCTACCCCATCAGCCCCAGCATTTT.

The V gene is TRBV7-8, the J gene TRBJ1-1; D is unresolved. V was cut by 3 bases and J by 4 bases, with 12 bases left in between. The CDR3 length is 14 residues. Germline V gene lookup returns CDR1 SGHVS and CDR2 FQNEAQ. The CDR3 region has the DNA TGTGCCAGCAGCTTTCCGGGGTCTAGCACTGAAGCTTTCTTT. Amino acid sequence: CASSFPGSSTEAFF. Filled out from reference TRBV7-8 and TRBJ1-1, the complete variable domain reads GAGVSQSPRYKVAKRGQDVALRCDPISGHVSLFWYQQALGQGPEFLTYFQNEAQLDKSGLPSDRFFAERPEGSVSTLKIQRTQQEDSAVYLCASSFPGSSTEAFFGQGTRLTVV.

This chain links TRBV5-4 with TRBJ1-2; D is possibly TRBD1 (6 bases). V was cut by 0 bases and J by 4 bases, with 13 bases left in between. The CDR3 loop spans 15 amino acids. Germline V gene sequence: CDR1 SGHNT, CDR2 YYREEE (reference sequence). As DNA, the CDR3 is TGTGCCAGCAGCTTGGGGGGCGGGACATCCTATGGCTACACCTTC. As protein: CASSLGGGTSYGYTF.

The chain combines TRBV12-2 with TRBJ2-1; TRBD2 reflects the table's D call only, with no check against the DNA. TRBV12-2 is tagged as a pseudogene. There are 16 residues in the CDR3. The chain's CDR3 is CASRLGTGAKNNEQFF. As DNA, the CDR3 is TGTGCAAGTCGCTTGGGAACGGGAGCAAAGAATAATGAGCAGTTCTTC.

The chain joins TRBV6-1 to TRBJ2-2; the D gene could be TRBD1 or TRBD2 (5 bases each). V was cut by 6 bases and J by 5 bases, with 16 bases left in between. Germline values: CDR1 MNHNS, CDR2 SASEGT. This CDR3 contains 15 residues. The CDR3 spells CASSLGTWKTGELFF. DNA for the CDR3: TGTGCCAGCAGCCTGGGGACGTGGAAGACCGGGGAGCTGTTTTTT.

By frequency in the sample, this clone is medium-sized. This chain links TRBV29-1 with TRBJ1-2; 11 nucleotides match TRBD1. V lost 6 bases to trimming and J lost 5 bases; unmatched junction nucleotides: 11. The CDR3 loop spans 15 amino acids. The germline CDR1 and CDR2 sequences are SQVTM and ANQGSEA. DNA of the CDR3: TGCAGCGTCGCCGGACAGGGGGCCGCAGTTTATGGCTACACCTTC. Amino acid sequence: CSVAGQGAAVYGYTF.

This chain links TRBV9 with TRBJ2-7; 7 nucleotides agree with TRBD2. CDR1 is SGDLS, CDR2 YYNGEE, per germline. The CDR3 covers 17 residues. After removal of 0 bases from V and 2 bases from J, the junction contained 11 bases not matched to a gene. The CDR3 spells CASSVGYGSGSTYEQYF. CDR3 sequence (DNA): TGTGCCAGCAGCGTAGGGTATGGTAGCGGGTCAACCTACGAGCAGTACTTC.

This rearrangement joins TRBV5-1 to TRBJ1-1; D is unresolved. The CDR3 has 13 amino acids. Trimming cost V 1 base and J 10 bases, with 14 bases left between them. CDR1 and CDR2 (germline): SGHRS, YFSETQ. CDR3 region: CASSLSTTSGAFF. CDR3 nucleotide sequence: TGCGCCAGCAGCTTGTCTACCACGTCGGGAGCTTTCTTT.

CDR3 sequence reads: CASSQAFTSGRGELFF. Written as DNA, the CDR3 is TGCGCCAGCAGCCAAGCGTTCACTAGCGGGAGGGGGGAGCTGTTTTTT. The chain joins TRBV4-1 to TRBJ2-2; 12 bases align to TRBD2. Trimming cost V 1 base and J 8 bases; bases outside gene matches: 5. Germline loops: CDR1 MGHRA, CDR2 YSYEKL. This CDR3 is built from 16 residues.

The rearrangement uses TRBV5-1 and TRBJ2-1; 7 bases match TRBD1. The CDR3 has 15 amino acids. The ends lost 4 bases at V and 6 bases at J; junction bases unmatched: 10. Germline V lookup: CDR1 SGHRS, CDR2 YFSETQ. The CDR3 loop is CASSLGQARGNEQFF. CDR3 DNA: TGCGCCAGCAGCCTCGGACAGGCAAGGGGCAATGAGCAGTTCTTC.

This clone showed up just a few times. V usage is TRBV7-2 and J usage is TRBJ1-5; D is possibly TRBD1 (5 bases). The CDR3 extends over 14 amino acids. Trimming removed 5 bases at V and 7 bases at J, with 15 bases between. Germline V gene lookup returns CDR1 SGHTA and CDR2 FQGNSA. CDR3 amino acids: CASSLELSGQPQHF. For the CDR3, the DNA is TGTGCCAGCAGCCTCGAGCTTTCAGGGCAGCCCCAGCATTTT.

The V call is TRBV7-2, the J call TRBJ2-1; TRBD2 aligns across 15 bases. The V gene end was trimmed by 1 base and the J gene end by 11 bases; junction bases not matched to a gene: 12. CDR1 SGHTA and CDR2 FQGNSA come from the germline V gene. The CDR3 is 18 residues long. CDR3 sequence: CASSLEGLAGGPVTQQFF. The CDR3 DNA follows: TGTGCCAGCAGCTTAGAAGGACTAGCGGGAGGGCCGGTCACCCAGCAGTTCTTC.

Here the CDR3 reads CASSLGGSGNTIYF. CDR3 bases: TGTGCCAGCAGCTTAGGAGGGAGTGGAAACACCATATATTTT. The rearrangement links TRBV11-2 to TRBJ1-3; D is undetermined. CDR1 and CDR2 from the germline V gene are SGHAT and FQNNGV. The V and J ends lost 1 base and 3 bases respectively, with 7 bases between them. This CDR3 region has 14 residues. The entire variable domain, with the rest obtained from reference TRBV11-2 and TRBJ1-3, is as follows: EAGVAQSPRYKIIEKRQSVAFWCNPISGHATLYWYQQILGQGPKLLIQFQNNGVVDDSQLPKDRFSAERLKGVDSTLKIQPAKLEDSAVYLCASSLGGSGNTIYFGEGSWLTVV.